These 9 T cell receptor beta chains were all obtained from the same sample, sequenced in a study of CXCR3-negative and CXCR3-positive naive CD8 T cells. The TRB cDNA libraries were prepared by 5' RACE with UMI labels. TCRdb re-called the 5' RACE reads and catalogs CDR3 proteins one per entry, DNA excluded. The sample's table shows about 130,000 distinct CDR3 sequences. Sequenced input: naive CXCR3- CD8+ T cells from blood. Subset meaning: CD45RO-CCR7+CD27+CD95- naive CD8+ T cells lacking CXCR3 (TNR3-). These receptors originate from a human donor in good health. Some clones in this sample may be carry-over from other donors' samples.

This chain connects TRBV4-1 to TRBJ1-5. Germline V gene sequence: CDR1 MGHRA, CDR2 YSYEKL. The length of the CDR3 is 15 residues. CDR3: CASSQRRVEDQPQHF.

The CDR3 protein is CSARDLQGALVTEAFF. The chain is built from TRBV20-1 and TRBJ1-1; checking the TCRdb D call of TRBD1 is not possible without DNA. The CDR3 is made up of 16 amino acids. In germline, CDR1 is DFQATT, CDR2 SNEGSKA (reference sequence).

The chain uses TRBV9 and TRBJ2-7; the D call of TRBD2 rests on TCRdb alone, since no DNA is present to check it. The CDR3 totals 14 residues. Germline V gene sequence: CDR1 SGDLS, CDR2 YYNGEE. The chain's CDR3 is CASSVSGGPTEQYF. Variable domain in full (rest from reference TRBV9 and TRBJ2-7): DSGVTQTPKHLITATGQRVTLRCSPRSGDLSVYWYQQSLDQGLQFLIQYYNGEERAKGNILERFSAQQFPDLHSELNLSSLELGDSALYFCASSVSGGPTEQYFGPGTRLTVT.

This chain links TRBV21-1 with TRBJ2-7; lacking DNA, the TRBD1 call made by TCRdb goes unchecked. TRBV21-1 is designated a pseudogene. The CDR3 spans 13 residues. CDR3 sequence: CARWGKQDYEQYF.

The gene calls are TRBV7-6 and TRBJ2-5. CDR3 length: 14 amino acids. The germline V gene has CDR1 SGHVS and CDR2 FNYEAQ. Here the CDR3 reads CASSVHKFQETQYF.

This rearrangement joins TRBV15 to TRBJ1-1. CDR3 size: 14 residues. Germline loops: CDR1 LNHNV, CDR2 YYDKDF (reference sequence). The chain's CDR3 is CATSRDRLNTEAFF. The full variable domain, with the rest looked up from reference TRBV15 and TRBJ1-1, is DAMVIQNPRYQVTQFGKPVTLSCSQTLNHNVMYWYQQKSSQAPKLLFHYYDKDFNNEADTPDNFQSRRPNTSFCFLDIRSPGLGDTAMYLCATSRDRLNTEAFFGQGTRLTVV.

The CDR3 here is CSVEKSGSEQFF. The rearrangement joins TRBV29-1 to TRBJ2-1; TCRdb's D call of TRBD2 is untestable without DNA. The CDR3 is 12 residues long. The V gene's germline CDR1 is SQVTM and CDR2 ANQGSEA.

The V and J genes are TRBV7-9 and TRBJ2-7; TCRdb selects TRBD2, and the lack of DNA leaves this call unchecked. The germline V gene has CDR1 SEHNR and CDR2 FQNEAQ (reference sequence). The CDR3 is made up of 15 amino acids. The chain's CDR3 is CASSASLAGVYEQYF.

The chain couples TRBV29-1 to TRBJ1-2; TCRdb picks TRBD1, but there is no DNA to check that call. The V gene's germline CDR1 is SQVTM and CDR2 ANQGSEA. The CDR3 length is 16 residues. The CDR3 region is CSAERTGTLGNYGYTF.